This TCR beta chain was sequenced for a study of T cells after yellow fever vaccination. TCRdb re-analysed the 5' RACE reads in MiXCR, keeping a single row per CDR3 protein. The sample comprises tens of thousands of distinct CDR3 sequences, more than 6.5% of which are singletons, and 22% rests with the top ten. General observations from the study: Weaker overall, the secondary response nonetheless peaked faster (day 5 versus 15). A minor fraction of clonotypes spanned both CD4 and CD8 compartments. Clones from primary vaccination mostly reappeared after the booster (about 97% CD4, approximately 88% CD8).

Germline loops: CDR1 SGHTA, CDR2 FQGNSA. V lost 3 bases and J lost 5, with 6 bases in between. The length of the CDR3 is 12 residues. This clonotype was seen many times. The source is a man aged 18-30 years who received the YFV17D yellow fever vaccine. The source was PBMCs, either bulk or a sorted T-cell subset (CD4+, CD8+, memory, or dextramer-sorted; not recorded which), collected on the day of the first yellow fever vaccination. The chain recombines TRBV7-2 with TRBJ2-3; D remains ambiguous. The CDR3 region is CASSFLRDTQYF. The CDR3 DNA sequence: TGTGCCAGCAGCTTCCTAAGAGATACGCAGTATTTT. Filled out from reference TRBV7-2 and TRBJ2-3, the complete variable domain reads GAGVSQSPSNKVTEKGKDVELRCDPISGHTALYWYRQSLGQGLEFLIYFQGNSAPDKSGLPSDRFSAERTGGSVSTLTIQRTQQEDSAVYLCASSFLRDTQYFGPGTRLTVL.